A selection of T cell receptor beta chains follows, all from one sample in a study of cytomegalovirus exposure and HLA in healthy donors. Clones were read by immunoSEQ multiplex PCR, and TCRdb kept only the in-frame ones, dropping some. The repertoire holds about 200,000 clones, with around 85% as singletons. The source material was PBMCs. The receptor set was obtained from a girl aged 2 to 10 in good health and CMV-seronegative. Each CDR3 is given with its conserved first and last residue. D genes are given only for firm matches. Size is omitted from some rows. Given values are once, few, many or a class for expanded clones.

clone_size: -; d_call: -; j_call: TRBJ2-5; v_call: TRBV9; cdr3_aa: CASSVGGETQYF; cdr3_nt: TGTGCCAGCAGCGTAGGAGGCGAGACCCAGTACTTC
clone_size: few; d_call: TRBD1; j_call: TRBJ1-4; v_call: TRBV6-1; cdr3_aa: CASSEGQGAEKLFF; cdr3_nt: TGTGCCAGCAGTGAAGGACAGGGGGCTGAAAAACTGTTTTTT
clone_size: few; d_call: -; j_call: TRBJ2-3; v_call: TRBV9; cdr3_aa: CASSSSRSTDTQYF; cdr3_nt: TGTGCCAGCAGTTCTAGCCGGAGCACAGATACGCAGTATTTT
clone_size: -; d_call: TRBD2; j_call: TRBJ2-7; v_call: TRBV5-4; cdr3_aa: CASSPGGKGYEQYF; cdr3_nt: TGTGCCAGCAGCCCGGGGGGGAAGGGCTACGAGCAGTACTTC
clone_size: -; d_call: TRBD1; j_call: TRBJ2-3; v_call: TRBV2; cdr3_aa: CASSPGQGPAGDTQYF; cdr3_nt: TGTGCCAGCAGTCCCGGACAGGGACCCGCAGGGGATACGCAGTATTTT
clone_size: -; d_call: TRBD1; j_call: TRBJ2-3; v_call: TRBV6-1; cdr3_aa: CASSDPGQGADTQYF; cdr3_nt: TGTGCCAGCAGTGATCCGGGACAGGGGGCAGATACGCAGTATTTT
clone_size: few; d_call: TRBD1; j_call: TRBJ1-1; v_call: TRBV5-1; cdr3_aa: CASSHLRNRGLMNTEAFF; cdr3_nt: TGCGCCAGCAGCCACCTCAGGAACAGGGGGCTCATGAACACTGAAGCTTTCTTT
clone_size: -; d_call: -; j_call: TRBJ2-1; v_call: TRBV6-4; cdr3_aa: CASSETPSSYNEQFF; cdr3_nt: TGTGCCAGCAGTGAAACTCCTAGCTCCTACAATGAGCAGTTCTTC
clone_size: -; d_call: -; j_call: TRBJ2-7; v_call: TRBV5-1; cdr3_aa: CASSEAGLTYEQYF; cdr3_nt: TGCGCCAGCAGCGAAGCAGGGCTGACCTACGAGCAGTACTTC
clone_size: -; d_call: -; j_call: TRBJ2-3; v_call: TRBV29-1; cdr3_aa: CSVRGRSTDTQYF; cdr3_nt: TGCAGCGTCAGGGGCCGGAGCACAGATACGCAGTATTTT
clone_size: -; d_call: TRBD2; j_call: TRBJ2-2; v_call: TRBV19; cdr3_aa: CASSGTSFTGELFF; cdr3_nt: TGTGCCAGTAGTGGGACTAGTTTCACCGGGGAGCTGTTTTTT
clone_size: once; d_call: TRBD1; j_call: TRBJ1-2; v_call: TRBV7-9; cdr3_aa: CASSPGMGQGGHGYTF; cdr3_nt: TGTGCCAGCAGCCCCGGGATGGGACAGGGAGGTCATGGCTACACCTTC
clone_size: -; d_call: TRBD1; j_call: TRBJ2-7; v_call: TRBV13; cdr3_aa: CASSAGQVGEQYF; cdr3_nt: TGTGCCAGCAGCGCAGGACAGGTTGGCGAGCAGTACTTC
clone_size: few; d_call: TRBD1; j_call: TRBJ1-1; v_call: TRBV7-9; cdr3_aa: CASSLGTGTTNTEAFF; cdr3_nt: TGTGCCAGCAGCCTGGGGACAGGGACGACGAACACTGAAGCTTTCTTT
clone_size: once; d_call: TRBD2; j_call: TRBJ2-5; v_call: TRBV4-1; cdr3_aa: CASSQVAGTIRETQYF; cdr3_nt: TGCGCCAGCAGCCAGGTAGCCGGGACTATTAGAGAGACCCAGTACTTC
clone_size: -; d_call: TRBD1; j_call: TRBJ2-1; v_call: TRBV5-4; cdr3_aa: CASSSEHKTGSREQFF; cdr3_nt: TGTGCCAGCAGCTCGGAACACAAGACAGGGTCCCGTGAGCAGTTCTTC
clone_size: once; d_call: TRBD1; j_call: TRBJ1-2; v_call: TRBV2; cdr3_aa: CASSELSGGSYGYTF; cdr3_nt: TGTGCCAGCAGTGAATTGTCAGGGGGGTCCTATGGCTACACCTTC
clone_size: once; d_call: TRBD2; j_call: TRBJ2-5; v_call: TRBV5-1; cdr3_aa: CASSSRPGLAALQETQYF; cdr3_nt: TGCGCCAGCAGCTCCCGACCGGGACTAGCGGCCCTCCAAGAGACCCAGTACTTC
clone_size: -; d_call: -; j_call: TRBJ1-1; v_call: TRBV29-1; cdr3_aa: CSVLGVNTEAFF; cdr3_nt: TGCAGCGTCTTAGGGGTTAACACTGAAGCTTTCTTT
clone_size: -; d_call: -; j_call: TRBJ2-7; v_call: TRBV5-1; cdr3_aa: CASSLGWVDSGGSYEQYF; cdr3_nt: TGCGCCAGCAGCTTGGGATGGGTGGATAGCGGCGGCTCCTACGAGCAGTACTTC
clone_size: once; d_call: -; j_call: TRBJ2-7; v_call: TRBV30; cdr3_aa: CAWSPPDREDEQYF; cdr3_nt: TGTGCCTGGAGTCCACCCGACAGGGAGGACGAGCAGTACTTC
clone_size: -; d_call: TRBD2; j_call: TRBJ2-2; v_call: TRBV5-4; cdr3_aa: CASQGNTGTRDTGELFF; cdr3_nt: TGTGCCAGCCAGGGCAATACCGGGACTAGAGATACCGGGGAGCTGTTTTTT
clone_size: -; d_call: TRBD2; j_call: TRBJ2-7; v_call: TRBV5-1; cdr3_aa: CASSSRTSGSYEQYF; cdr3_nt: TGCGCCAGCAGCTCCAGGACTAGCGGGAGCTACGAGCAGTACTTC
clone_size: -; d_call: TRBD2; j_call: TRBJ2-3; v_call: TRBV18; cdr3_aa: CASSPGLAGALSTDTQYF; cdr3_nt: TGTGCCAGCTCACCTGGACTAGCGGGGGCTCTCAGCACAGATACGCAGTATTTT
clone_size: -; d_call: -; j_call: TRBJ2-5; v_call: TRBV4-1; cdr3_aa: CASSQLLVETQYF; cdr3_nt: TGCGCCAGCAGCCAATTGCTAGTGGAGACCCAGTACTTC
clone_size: -; d_call: TRBD2; j_call: TRBJ2-1; v_call: TRBV15; cdr3_aa: CATMREGSYNEQFF; cdr3_nt: TGTGCCACCATGCGGGAGGGTTCCTACAATGAGCAGTTCTTC
clone_size: -; d_call: -; j_call: TRBJ2-7; v_call: TRBV6-5; cdr3_aa: CASSYSLGSYEQYF; cdr3_nt: TGTGCCAGCAGTTACTCGCTCGGGAGCTACGAGCAGTACTTC
clone_size: -; d_call: -; j_call: TRBJ1-1; v_call: TRBV19; cdr3_aa: CASSPGVWTEAFF; cdr3_nt: TGTGCCAGTTCCCCAGGGGTATGGACTGAAGCTTTCTTT
clone_size: -; d_call: TRBD2; j_call: TRBJ2-1; v_call: TRBV7-2; cdr3_aa: CASSQGLAGANEQFF; cdr3_nt: TGTGCCAGCAGCCAGGGACTAGCGGGCGCTAATGAGCAGTTCTTC
clone_size: -; d_call: TRBD1; j_call: TRBJ2-1; v_call: TRBV29-1; cdr3_aa: CSVAQGVSYNEQFF; cdr3_nt: TGCAGCGTGGCACAGGGGGTTTCCTACAATGAGCAGTTCTTC
clone_size: -; d_call: TRBD2; j_call: TRBJ2-7; v_call: TRBV28; cdr3_aa: CASSKRGYEQYF; cdr3_nt: TGTGCCAGCAGTAAGCGGGGGTACGAGCAGTACTTC
clone_size: once; d_call: -; j_call: TRBJ1-1; v_call: TRBV7-8; cdr3_aa: CASSLSGMNTEAFF; cdr3_nt: TGTGCCAGCAGCCTCTCAGGCATGAACACTGAAGCTTTCTTT
clone_size: -; d_call: TRBD2; j_call: TRBJ2-7; v_call: TRBV10-2; cdr3_aa: CASSESAGGWRRSYEQYF; cdr3_nt: TGCGCCAGCAGTGAGTCTGCGGGGGGCTGGCGTAGGTCCTACGAGCAGTACTTC
clone_size: -; d_call: TRBD1; j_call: TRBJ2-7; v_call: TRBV5-1; cdr3_aa: CASSLYGTGSNYEQYF; cdr3_nt: TGCGCCAGCAGCTTGTACGGGACAGGGTCGAACTACGAGCAGTACTTC
clone_size: -; d_call: TRBD2; j_call: TRBJ2-7; v_call: TRBV15; cdr3_aa: CATSGTGGSYEQYF; cdr3_nt: TGTGCCACCAGTGGAACGGGGGGCTCCTACGAGCAGTACTTC
clone_size: once; d_call: TRBD2; j_call: TRBJ2-7; v_call: TRBV19; cdr3_aa: CASSHTSGSGSSYEQYF; cdr3_nt: TGTGCCAGTAGCCACACCTCGGGTAGCGGGAGCAGTTACGAGCAGTACTTC
clone_size: -; d_call: -; j_call: TRBJ1-2; v_call: TRBV19; cdr3_aa: CASSVRTAQYGYTF; cdr3_nt: TGTGCCAGTAGTGTCCGGACAGCTCAGTATGGCTACACCTTC
clone_size: -; d_call: -; j_call: TRBJ2-3; v_call: TRBV4-1; cdr3_aa: CASSQTGLPSSTDTQYF; cdr3_nt: TGCGCCAGCAGCCAAACCGGACTACCTTCTAGCACAGATACGCAGTATTTT
clone_size: -; d_call: -; j_call: TRBJ2-5; v_call: TRBV6-1; cdr3_aa: CASRFGRWQETQYF; cdr3_nt: TGTGCCAGCAGGTTTGGGAGGTGGCAAGAGACCCAGTACTTC
clone_size: -; d_call: -; j_call: TRBJ1-5; v_call: TRBV5-1; cdr3_aa: CASSLDPLDSSNQPQHF; cdr3_nt: TGCGCCAGCAGCTTGGACCCACTTGACTCTAGCAATCAGCCCCAGCATTTT
clone_size: -; d_call: -; j_call: TRBJ2-7; v_call: TRBV27; cdr3_aa: CASRETGFSPSYEQYF; cdr3_nt: TGTGCCAGCAGGGAAACAGGCTTTTCCCCCTCCTACGAGCAGTACTTC
clone_size: few; d_call: TRBD1; j_call: TRBJ1-2; v_call: TRBV6-1; cdr3_aa: CASSEMRGQGYTF; cdr3_nt: TGTGCCAGCAGTGAAATGAGGGGGCAGGGCTACACCTTC
clone_size: -; d_call: -; j_call: TRBJ2-1; v_call: TRBV5-5; cdr3_aa: CASSFPRSSYNEQFF; cdr3_nt: TGTGCCAGCAGCTTCCCTAGATCCTCCTACAATGAGCAGTTCTTC
clone_size: -; d_call: -; j_call: TRBJ2-7; v_call: TRBV10-3; cdr3_aa: CAISESPGDSYEQYF; cdr3_nt: TGTGCCATCAGTGAGTCCCCAGGTGACAGTTACGAGCAGTACTTC
clone_size: -; d_call: -; j_call: TRBJ2-1; v_call: TRBV10-3; cdr3_aa: CAISDGGAYNEQFF; cdr3_nt: TGTGCCATCAGTGATGGAGGGGCCTACAATGAGCAGTTCTTC
clone_size: few; d_call: -; j_call: TRBJ2-7; v_call: TRBV15; cdr3_aa: CATSRVQGSYEQYF; cdr3_nt: TGTGCCACCAGCAGAGTTCAGGGCTCCTACGAGCAGTACTTC
clone_size: -; d_call: TRBD1; j_call: TRBJ2-1; v_call: TRBV4-3; cdr3_aa: CASSLPGQGSNEQFF; cdr3_nt: TGCGCCAGCAGCCTTCCGGGACAGGGGTCGAATGAGCAGTTCTTC
clone_size: -; d_call: -; j_call: TRBJ2-5; v_call: TRBV5-6; cdr3_aa: CASSLSQGAKETQYF; cdr3_nt: TGTGCCAGCAGCTTGAGTCAGGGCGCGAAAGAGACCCAGTACTTC
clone_size: -; d_call: -; j_call: TRBJ1-1; v_call: TRBV11-3; cdr3_aa: CASSTDRSEAFF; cdr3_nt: TGTGCCAGCAGCACCGACAGGAGCGAAGCTTTCTTT